What follows are 15 T cell receptor beta chains derived from one specimen sequenced in a study of radiation and T cells in renal cell carcinoma. The repertoire was sequenced with immunoSEQ multiplex PCR; TCRdb's copy has only in-frame clones and lacks some. Counted here are just over 15,000 clones, about three fifths occurring once; the ten biggest clones make up roughly 9.6%. The sample's treatment: treatment-naive control, cytoreductive nephrectomy. Material: tumor tissue, obtained from a patient whose treatment was nephrectomy without radiotherapy. The receptor set was obtained from a man aged 50 to 60 with renal cell carcinoma.

This clone occurred a few times. The chain joins TRBV7-9 to TRBJ1-1; tentatively, D is TRBD1 (6 bases). V was clipped by 1 base and J by 1 base, with 10 bases between them. The CDR3 extends over 15 amino acids. Germline V gives CDR1 SEHNR, CDR2 FQNEAQ (reference sequence). CDR3 coding DNA: TGTGCCAGCAGCTTAGATATGGGGGCGAACACTGAAGCTTTCTTT. It specifies CASSLDMGANTEAFF.

The chain uses TRBV11-3 and TRBJ2-3; 10 nucleotides match TRBD2. The CDR3 consists of 19 residues. Germline assignment: CDR1 SGHNT and CDR2 YENEEA. The trim removed 1 base at V and 0 bases at J, leaving 10 bases unmatched. The DNA of the CDR3 is TGTGCCAGCAGCTTAGCCCTAGCGGGAGACCTGGAAAGCACAGATACGCAGTATTTT. Protein product: CASSLALAGDLESTDTQYF. The full variable domain, in which reference TRBV11-3 and TRBJ2-3 provide the parts outside the CDR3, is EAGVVQSPRYKIIEKKQPVAFWCNPISGHNTLYWYLQNLGQGPELLIRYENEEAVDDSQLPKDRFSAERLKGVDSTLKIQPAELGDSAVYLCASSLALAGDLESTDTQYFGPGTRLTVL.

J is TRBJ2-5 and V is TRBV7-2; possible D gene TRBD2, 6 bases. The CDR3 length is 14 residues. Germline-derived CDR1 and CDR2 are SGHTA and FQGNSA. With 4 bases removed from V and 1 base from J, the gap between germline ends came to 10 bases. As DNA, the CDR3 is TGTGCCAGCAGCTCCGGGGGAACCCAAGAGACCCAGTACTTC. It codes for CASSSGGTQETQYF.

This CDR3 is CASSAIVTTRSNYGYTF. CDR3 in DNA: TGTGCCAGCAGCGCGATAGTAACGACGCGGTCTAACTATGGCTACACCTTC. The genes are TRBV13 and TRBJ1-2; D unclear. Trimming took off 5 bases at V and 0 bases at J, with 19 bases between the two ends. There are 17 residues in the CDR3. Germline V gene sequence: CDR1 PRHDT, CDR2 FYEKMQ (reference sequence).

This clone is medium-sized. The chain links TRBV4-2 to TRBJ1-2; 9 nucleotides line up with TRBD1. Germline lookup yields CDR1 LGHNA and CDR2 YNFKEQ. The CDR3 consists of 17 residues. With 1 base clipped from V and 8 bases from J, the junction kept 14 bases outside the gene matches. In DNA, the CDR3 is TGTGCCAGCAGCCAAGGTAACTTACAGGGGGCTCCTTCCGGCTACACCTTC. This translates into CASSQGNLQGAPSGYTF.

This clone showed up just a few times. The rearrangement uses TRBV7-2 and TRBJ2-1; D ambiguous. Trimming cost V 5 bases and J 15 bases, with 17 bases left between them. Germline V gene lookup returns CDR1 SGHTA and CDR2 FQGNSA. This CDR3 comprises 12 residues. The CDR3 DNA is TGTGCCAGCAGCCCAGGCAAGGTGGCAACGTTCTTC. Amino acids: CASSPGKVATFF.

V usage is TRBV6-1 and J usage is TRBJ2-1; weak D call: TRBD1 (6 bases). Trimming took 0 bases from V and 5 from J, leaving 8 bases between them. This CDR3 spans 14 amino acids. Germline loops: CDR1 MNHNS, CDR2 SASEGT. DNA for the CDR3: TGTGCCAGCAGTGAAGCGAACAGGGACAATGAGCAGTTCTTC. Amino acids: CASSEANRDNEQFF.

The V and J genes are TRBV7-9 and TRBJ2-7; 7 positions match TRBD1. V shed 2 bases, J shed 3 bases, and the junction held 7 bases outside the gene matches. This CDR3 comprises 15 residues. Germline-derived CDR1 and CDR2 are SEHNR and FQNEAQ (reference sequence). As DNA, the CDR3 is TGTGCCAGCAGCTTACTAGGGGGCTCTAGCTACGAGCAGTACTTC. Translation: CASSLLGGSSYEQYF.

The chain employs TRBV19 and TRBJ2-7; D perhaps matches TRBD1 (6 bases). The CDR3 extends over 14 amino acids. The V gene's germline CDR1 is LNHDA and CDR2 SQIVND (reference sequence). V was shortened by 2 bases and J by 2 bases, with 10 bases between the two germline ends. This CDR3 is CASSIQGSAYEQYF. The CDR3 DNA sequence: TGTGCCAGTAGTATACAGGGGAGCGCCTACGAGCAGTACTTC.

The chain employs TRBV7-9 and TRBJ2-3; possibly TRBD1 for D (6 bases). The CDR3 is 14 amino acids. Germline values: CDR1 SEHNR, CDR2 FQNEAQ (reference sequence). V shed 4 bases and J shed 6 bases, with 14 bases lying between them. The CDR3 DNA sequence: TGTGCCAGCAGCTATGGACAGACCGGGGATACGCAGTATTTT. Its translation: CASSYGQTGDTQYF.

This clone was counted once. The V call is TRBV7-3, the J call TRBJ2-1; tentative D call: TRBD1 (5 bases). The germline V gene encodes CDR1 SGHTA and CDR2 FQGTGA. CDR3 length: 15 amino acids. V was clipped by 2 bases and J by 2 bases, with 10 bases between them. CDR3 sequence: CASSLGQGPYNEQFF. The DNA for the CDR3 is TGTGCCAGCAGCTTAGGGCAGGGCCCCTACAATGAGCAGTTCTTC. The full variable domain, in which reference TRBV7-3 and TRBJ2-1 provide the parts outside the CDR3, is GAGVSQTPSNKVTEKGKYVELRCDPISGHTALYWYRQSLGQGPEFLIYFQGTGAADDSGLPNDRFFAVRPEGSVSTLKIQRTERGDSAVYLCASSLGQGPYNEQFFGPGTRLTVL.

This rearrangement joins TRBV4-2 to TRBJ2-3; TRBD1 or TRBD2 may be the D gene (5 bases each). The V and J ends lost 7 bases and 2 bases respectively, with 13 bases between them. From germline, CDR1 is LGHNA and CDR2 YNFKEQ. CDR3 length equals 14 residues. This CDR3 is CASTKRGFTDTQYF. The CDR3 coding sequence is TGTGCCAGCACCAAGAGGGGATTCACAGATACGCAGTATTTT.

The rearrangement links TRBV6-5 to TRBJ2-1, with TRBD2 matching 10 bases. V lost 10 bases to trimming and J lost 4 bases; unmatched junction nucleotides: 4. CDR3 length: 13 residues. Germline loops: CDR1 MNHEY, CDR2 SVGAGI. CDR3 amino acids: CAIGTSEYNEQFF. DNA of the CDR3: TGTGCCATCGGGACTAGCGAATACAATGAGCAGTTCTTC.

This clone was seen a few times. The V gene is TRBV9, the J gene TRBJ2-5; D could derive from TRBD1 or TRBD2 (6 bases each). Germline V gene data show CDR1 as SGDLS and CDR2 as YYNGEE. The CDR3 extends over 13 amino acids. V lost 4 bases to trimming and J lost 5 bases, with 12 bases between them. The CDR3 here is CASSPGEVETQYF. Here the CDR3 DNA reads TGTGCCAGCAGCCCAGGGGAGGTTGAGACCCAGTACTTC.

The V call is TRBV30, the J call TRBJ2-3, with TRBD2 identical over 15 bases. Germline CDR1 and CDR2: GTSNPN and SVGIG (reference sequence). Trimming cost V 0 bases and J 6 bases; bases outside gene matches: 4. The CDR3 consists of 16 residues. CDR3 nucleotides: TGTGCCTGGAGTGTACGGACTAGCGGGGGGGCGGATACGCAGTATTTT. Amino acids: CAWSVRTSGGADTQYF.